This T cell receptor (beta chain) appears in the sequencing data of a study of preoperative IRX-2 immunotherapy in early breast cancer. The treatment is: preoperative locoregional IRX-2 cytokine immunotherapy. Preoperative locoregional IRX-2 cytokine immunotherapy was tested in the phase Ib source study. CDR3 size: 14 residues. The ends were cut back, 0 bases at V and 7 bases at J, with 15 bases in the middle. Germline V gene lookup returns CDR1 GTSNPN and CDR2 SVGIG (reference sequence). This table comes from immunoSEQ multiplex PCR, and its TCRdb copy is limited to in-frame clones, with some not included. The sample contains under 35,000 clones, about four fifths of which appear only once.

Sample collection was performed from a patient treated with IRX-2 immunotherapy. This sequence originates from a human donor with breast cancer. V gene TRBV30 combines with J gene TRBJ2-5; D may match TRBD1 or TRBD2 (5 bases each). The CDR3 loop is CAWSVEGRVGTQYF. The CDR3 nucleotides are TGTGCCTGGAGTGTAGAGGGCAGGGTGGGGACCCAGTACTTC.